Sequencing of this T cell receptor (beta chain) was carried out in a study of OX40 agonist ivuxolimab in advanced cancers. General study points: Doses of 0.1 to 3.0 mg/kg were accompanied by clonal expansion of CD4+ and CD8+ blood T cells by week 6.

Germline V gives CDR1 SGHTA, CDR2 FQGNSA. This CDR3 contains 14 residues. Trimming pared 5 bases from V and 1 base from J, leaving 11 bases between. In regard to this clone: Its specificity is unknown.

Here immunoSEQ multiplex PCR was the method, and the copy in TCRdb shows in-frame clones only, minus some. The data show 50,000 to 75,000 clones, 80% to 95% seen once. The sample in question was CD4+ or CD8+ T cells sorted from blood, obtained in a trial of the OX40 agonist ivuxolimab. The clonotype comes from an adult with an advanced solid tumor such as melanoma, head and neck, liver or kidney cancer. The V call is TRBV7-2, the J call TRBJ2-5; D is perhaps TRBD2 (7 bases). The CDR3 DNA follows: TGTGCCAGCAGCCCGGGGGGCCCCCAAGAGACCCAGTACTTC. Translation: CASSPGGPQETQYF.